This entry lists 15 T cell receptor beta chains sequenced from one sample in a study of T-cell reconstitution after alpha-beta-depleted transplantation in children. Preparation of the TCRbeta library involved a method that used unique molecular identifiers. TCRdb used MiXCR to reprocess the PCR reads, holding one entry per CDR3 protein. The repertoire includes approximately 170,000 distinct CDR3 sequences, 11% of them detected once, and 13% sits in the top ten. Sequencing used PBMCs, obtained before TCRalphabeta/CD19-depleted stem cell transplant. The origin of the receptors is a boy aged 2-15 years with acute myeloid leukemia, due to receive a stem cell transplant.

Many counts were recorded for this clonotype. This chain links TRBV27 with TRBJ2-1, with D maybe TRBD2 (6 bases). This CDR3 region has 15 residues. With 2 bases removed from V and 4 bases from J, the gap between germline ends came to 12 bases. The germline V gene has CDR1 MNHEY and CDR2 SMNVEV (reference sequence). DNA for the CDR3: TGTGCCAGCAGTTTAATTAGCGGAGCATACAATGAGCAGTTCTTC. Amino acid sequence: CASSLISGAYNEQFF.

This clonotype was observed many times. A junction boundary mismatches the germline segment, possibly from a read error. J is TRBJ2-1 and V is TRBV27; D may be TRBD1 (5 bases). From germline, CDR1 is MNHEY and CDR2 SMNVEV (reference sequence). The CDR3 runs 12 residues. CDR3 region: CAIPTAPGHTLF. As DNA, the CDR3 is TGTGCCATCCCGACAGCCCCAGGGCATACGCTCTTC.

This clonotype was picked up one time. Since a much larger clone is just one base distant, this may be a read error. V is TRBV3-1 and J is TRBJ1-2, with D unresolved. CDR1 is LGHDT and CDR2 is YNNKEL in the germline V gene (reference sequence). This CDR3 contains 16 residues. CDR3 protein: CASCQDRRAYNYGYTF. In DNA, the CDR3 is TGTGCCAGCTGCCAAGATAGAAGGGCATACAACTATGGCTACACCTTC. The variable domain in full, with the rest retrieved from reference TRBV3-1 and TRBJ1-2, is DTAVSQTPKYLVTQMGNDKSIKCEQNLGHDTMYWYKQDSKKFLKIMFSYNNKELIINETVPNRFSPKSPDKAHLNLHINSLELGDSAVYFCASCQDRRAYNYGYTFGSGTRLTVV.

In its sample, this clonotype was seen many times. This chain links TRBV3-1 with TRBJ2-5, with TRBD2 matching over 9 bases. The length of the CDR3 is 15 residues. Looked up from germline, CDR1 is LGHDT and CDR2 is YNNKEL (reference sequence). V dropped 3 bases and J dropped 5; count of bases not matched to a gene: 7. The CDR3: CASSHLRGGIETQYF. CDR3 nucleotide sequence: TGTGCCAGCAGCCATTTGCGGGGGGGCATTGAGACCCAGTACTTC.

J is TRBJ1-1 and V is TRBV7-3, with TRBD1 identical over 8 bases. The CDR3 sequence is 14 residues long. Germline CDR1 is SGHTA and CDR2 is FQGTGA. V was pared by 5 bases and J by 7 bases, with 9 bases of the junction left unmatched. For the CDR3, the DNA is TGTGCCAGCAGCCTGGACAGGGACTCCCTTGAAGCTTTCTTT. Residues: CASSLDRDSLEAFF.

This rearrangement joins TRBV9 to TRBJ2-1; TRBD2 matches 8 bases. CDR1 and CDR2 from the germline V gene are SGDLS and YYNGEE. This CDR3 spans 15 amino acids. J lost 5 bases, V lost 3 bases, and 7 bases had no gene match. The CDR3 is CASSAGTSGNNEQFF. The DNA for the CDR3 is TGTGCCAGCAGCGCGGGGACTAGTGGCAACAATGAGCAGTTCTTC.

This clonotype appeared many times. The chain is built from TRBV20-1 and TRBJ1-1; D call uncertain. This CDR3 has 11 residues. Trimming cost V 6 bases and J 0 bases, with 5 bases left between them. The germline gives CDR1 DFQATT, CDR2 SNEGSKA (reference sequence). CDR3: CSAPLNTEAFF. The CDR3 bases are TGCAGTGCACCCCTGAACACTGAAGCTTTCTTT.

In this sample, this clonotype turned up many times. Written as DNA, the CDR3 is TGTGCCAGCAGCACCGACAGGGTCAGGTACTCCTACGAGCAGTACTTC. It specifies CASSTDRVRYSYEQYF. The chain combines TRBV11-2 with TRBJ2-7, with 7 bases lining up with TRBD1. CDR3 length: 16 amino acids. In germline, CDR1 is SGHAT, CDR2 FQNNGV. V shed 5 bases, J shed 0 bases, and the junction held 10 bases outside the gene matches.

This clonotype was seen many times. The rearrangement links TRBV28 to TRBJ1-1; D ambiguous. This CDR3 is built from 12 residues. Per the germline V gene, CDR1 is MDHEN and CDR2 is SYDVKM. The chain's CDR3 is CASDGPNTEAFF. CDR3 bases: TGTGCTTCGGATGGGCCGAACACTGAAGCTTTCTTT.

The chain combines TRBV3-1 with TRBJ1-4; D may be TRBD1 (5 bases). CDR1 is LGHDT, CDR2 YNNKEL, per germline (reference sequence). The CDR3 has 17 residues. V was trimmed by 1 base and J by 8 bases, leaving 20 bases between them. The CDR3 loop reads CASSQVGDRGLNEKLFF. In DNA, the CDR3 is TGTGCCAGCAGCCAAGTAGGGGACCGAGGGCTGAACGAAAAACTGTTTTTT.

This clonotype was seen many times. V is TRBV5-1 and J is TRBJ1-6; possibly TRBD1 for D (5 bases). Looked up from germline, CDR1 is SGHRS and CDR2 is YFSETQ. This CDR3 spans 13 amino acids. V lost 7 bases to trimming and J lost 5 bases, with 10 bases between them. The CDR3: CASPGLNNSPLHF. The CDR3 DNA follows: TGCGCCAGCCCGGGACTGAATAATTCACCCCTCCACTTT.

This clonotype was detected many times. V and J are TRBV5-1 and TRBJ2-7, with 9 nucleotides matching TRBD2. CDR1 and CDR2 from the germline V gene are SGHRS and YFSETQ. The CDR3 spans 13 residues. V lost 10 bases to trimming and J lost 2 bases; unmatched junction nucleotides: 7. In DNA form, the CDR3 reads TGCGCCCGACTGACTAGCGGAACCTACGAGCAGTACTTC. Its translation is CARLTSGTYEQYF.

This clonotype was seen a handful of times. The chain has TRBV13 and TRBJ2-1; unclear D gene. Between the trimmed V and J ends, which lost 5 bases and 7 bases, there was a span of 12 bases. This CDR3 region has 13 residues. Germline assignment: CDR1 PRHDT and CDR2 FYEKMQ (reference sequence). Here the CDR3 reads CASSTDLGNEQFF. Here the CDR3 DNA reads TGTGCCAGCAGCACCGACCTAGGGAATGAGCAGTTCTTC.

Many counts were recorded for this clonotype. The V and J genes are TRBV3-1 and TRBJ2-4; D gene uncertain. The V and J ends lost 1 base and 0 bases respectively, with 19 bases between them. The CDR3 spans 19 residues. Germline CDR1 LGHDT, CDR2 YNNKEL (reference sequence). CDR3 sequence reads: CASSQGPRNLEEAKNIQYF. The CDR3 nucleotides read TGTGCCAGCAGCCAAGGCCCGCGAAACCTAGAGGAAGCCAAAAACATTCAGTACTTC.

This clonotype showed up many times. The chain links TRBV7-3 to TRBJ2-1; no firm D call. CDR1 is SGHTA, CDR2 FQGTGA, per germline. Trimming stripped 8 bases from V and 0 bases from J, with 5 bases between. The CDR3 sequence is 12 residues long. CDR3 loop: CASGLSYNEQFF. The DNA for the CDR3 is TGTGCCAGCGGTCTCTCCTACAATGAGCAGTTCTTC.